Below, one TCR beta chain is given with its context. Its target is not known. The CDR3 is 17 residues long. Germline V lookup: CDR1 SEHNR, CDR2 FQNEAQ (reference sequence). V shed 5 bases, J shed 10 bases, and the junction held 18 bases outside the gene matches. Antigen-specific CD4+ T cells expanded by the ViraFEST assay with viral peptide pools were then sequenced. The culture ran for 10 to 11 days, and then CD4+ T cells were isolated. The person had PCR-confirmed SARS-CoV-2 infection between March and December 2020. This sample is drawn from a study of vaccination effects on CD4 cells after COVID-19. Sequencing used immunoSEQ multiplex PCR; TCRdb keeps in-frame clones, though not all of them. The sample has approximately 20,000 clones; 74% are singletons.

The material was CD4+ T cells from PBMCs cultured with SARS-CoV-2 spike peptides, obtained before COVID-19 vaccination. The sequence came from a human donor who had a prior SARS-CoV-2 infection. The genes are TRBV7-9 and TRBJ2-1, with 9 bases fitting TRBD2. The CDR3 is CASSPTGVSGSRGEQFF. CDR3 bases: TGTGCCAGCAGCCCGACGGGGGTTAGCGGGAGCCGCGGAGAGCAGTTCTTC.